This section outlines one TCR beta chain sequence together with its context. The data belong to a study of blood T cell repertoires in COVID-19. TCRdb keeps only in-frame clones here, not all; method: immunoSEQ multiplex PCR. The data contain about 400,000 clones, 88% of them singletons. CDR3 size: 15 residues. V lost 6 bases to trimming and J lost 0 bases; unmatched junction nucleotides: 2. CDR1 and CDR2 (germline): SNHLY, FYNNEI. The TCR was taken from a woman in her thirties or forties with acute COVID-19. The chain couples TRBV2 to TRBJ2-1; 10 nucleotides agree with TRBD2. Input material: PBMCs or T cells enriched from blood (not recorded which). CDR3 nucleotides: TGTGCCAGCAGATCTAGCGGGAGCTCCTACAATGAGCAGTTCTTC. This translates into CASRSSGSSYNEQFF.